The 16 T cell receptor beta chains below come from one sample, sequenced in a study of blood T cells in healthy people across ages. Alongside a J-beta primer mix, a sample-barcoded 5' primer served in a second PCR lasting about 6 to 11 cycles. TCRdb passed the 5' RACE reads through MiXCR, listing each CDR3 protein once. The sample records 1.5 million to 2 million distinct CDR3 sequences, around 48% being singletons. The specimen sequenced was blood. The source is a woman between 35 and 50 years old in good health.

This clonotype occurred once. This chain connects TRBV3-1 to TRBJ1-2; maybe TRBD1 (6 bases). Trimming removed 1 base from V and 4 bases from J, with 34 bases in between. The CDR3 is 22 amino acids. Per the germline V gene, CDR1 is LGHDT and CDR2 is YNNKEL (reference sequence). CDR3 sequence (DNA): TGTGCCAGCAGCCAAGTCTCTCCCGAGTTAAGACCGGGACACGGAGCTTTCTATGGCTACACCTTC. It encodes CASSQVSPELRPGHGAFYGYTF.

The V and J genes are TRBV20-1 and TRBJ2-4; D is possibly TRBD1 (5 bases). Trimming stripped 6 bases from V and 7 bases from J, with 19 bases between. Germline V gene lookup returns CDR1 DFQATT and CDR2 SNEGSKA (reference sequence). CDR3 size: 14 residues. The CDR3 coding sequence is TGCAGTGCCCACCCAGCAGGGCTCGGTAACATTCAGTACTTC. It specifies CSAHPAGLGNIQYF.

The gene calls are TRBV14 and TRBJ1-6; D call uncertain. The CDR3 has 13 amino acids. The germline gives CDR1 SGHDN, CDR2 FVKESK. Trimming removed 0 bases at V and 11 bases at J, with 8 bases between. CDR3 DNA sequence: TGTGCCAGCAGCCAAGATTATAGTCCACCCCTCCACTTT. The encoded protein is CASSQDYSPPLHF.

V and J are TRBV7-8 and TRBJ2-5; D remains ambiguous. The CDR3 extends over 17 amino acids. The V and J ends lost 5 bases and 5 bases respectively, with 24 bases between them. Germline values: CDR1 SGHVS, CDR2 FQNEAQ. CDR3 amino acids: CASSLHKLDKAVETQYF. The CDR3 nucleotides are TGTGCCAGCAGCCTTCACAAACTTGACAAGGCGGTCGAGACCCAGTACTTC.

This clonotype was observed a few times. CDR3 in DNA: TGTGCCAGCAACATTTGGGGACCCCAAGATACGCAGTATTTT. Translating gives CASNIWGPQDTQYF. The rearrangement joins TRBV28 to TRBJ2-3; the D call may be TRBD1 or TRBD2 (5 bases each). Germline V CDR1 and CDR2: MDHEN, SYDVKM. This CDR3 is 14 amino acids long. The V gene lost 7 bases and the J gene lost 5 bases, with 16 bases spanning the gap.

CDR3 amino acids: CATSEGDSTDTQYF. Here the CDR3 DNA reads TGTGCCACCAGTGAGGGGGACAGCACAGATACGCAGTATTTT. This rearrangement joins TRBV24-1 to TRBJ2-3; D possibly uses TRBD1 or TRBD2 (5 bases each). The CDR3 runs 14 residues. Trimming shortened V by 4 bases and J by 0 bases, and 7 bases separated the two germline ends. The V gene's germline CDR1 is KGHDR and CDR2 SFDVKD.

This clonotype appeared a few times. The chain has TRBV5-1 and TRBJ2-1; 10 positions match TRBD2. CDR3 length: 13 residues. Trimming took 6 bases from V and 6 from J; bases not matched to a gene: 3. Germline loops: CDR1 SGHRS, CDR2 YFSETQ. The CDR3 bases are TGCGCCAGCAAGCGGGGGGGCTCCAATGAGCAGTTCTTC. Amino acids: CASKRGGSNEQFF. Full variable domain (outside the CDR3, taken from reference TRBV5-1 and TRBJ2-1): KAGVTQTPRYLIKTRGQQVTLSCSPISGHRSVSWYQQTPGQGLQFLFEYFSETQRNKGNFPGRFSGRQFSNSRSEMNVSTLELGDSALYLCASKRGGSNEQFFGPGTRLTVL.

Ten or more counts support this clonotype. V gene TRBV4-3 combines with J gene TRBJ2-3, with D tentatively TRBD2 (5 bases). The CDR3 runs to 14 residues. Trimming took 1 base from V and 8 from J, leaving 13 bases between them. Per germline, CDR1 LGHNA and CDR2 YSLEER. CDR3 DNA: TGCGCCAGCAGCCAAGGAGGAGCGGATGGTACGCAGTATTTT. It encodes CASSQGGADGTQYF.

The chain recombines TRBV3-1 with TRBJ1-2; D is ambiguous. The CDR3 is 14 amino acids. Germline values: CDR1 LGHDT, CDR2 YNNKEL (reference sequence). V shed 0 bases and J shed 4 bases, with 9 bases lying between them. CDR3: CASSQDLDSYGYTF. The CDR3 DNA sequence: TGTGCCAGCAGCCAAGATTTGGACTCCTATGGCTACACCTTC.

The J gene is TRBJ2-7, the V gene TRBV29-1, with 11 bases that match TRBD1. V shed 2 bases and J 6 bases; nucleotides not matched to a gene: 15. The CDR3 runs to 17 residues. Per the germline V gene, CDR1 is SQVTM and CDR2 is ANQGSEA. The CDR3 DNA reads as TGCAGCGTTGAAAGGACAGGGGGCGCGGGGGCCCCACTCGAGCAGTACTTC. It is translated as CSVERTGGAGAPLEQYF.

The rearrangement links TRBV20-1 to TRBJ2-5; a weak D match, TRBD2 (6 bases). Germline values: CDR1 DFQATT, CDR2 SNEGSKA (reference sequence). The CDR3 loop spans 13 amino acids. V was clipped by 7 bases and J by 1 base, with 13 bases between them. As DNA, the CDR3 is TGCAGTGGGGTTAGCGGCCTCCAAGAGACCCAGTACTTC. As protein: CSGVSGLQETQYF.

V usage is TRBV20-1 and J usage is TRBJ2-4; perhaps D is TRBD1 or TRBD2 (5 bases each). The end of the DNA aligns better with TRBJ2-7, so the J call may be wrong. Germline V gene data show CDR1 as DFQATT and CDR2 as SNEGSKA (reference sequence). The CDR3 totals 11 residues. This CDR3 reads CSARGDPEQYF. In nucleotides, the CDR3 is TGCAGTGCTAGAGGGGACCCCGAGCAGTACTTC.

V gene TRBV5-1 combines with J gene TRBJ2-5; possibly TRBD2 for D (6 bases). The CDR3 is 15 amino acids. Deletions cut 4 bases from V and 5 bases from J, with 18 bases between. In germline, CDR1 is SGHRS, CDR2 YFSETQ. The CDR3 here is CASSQEDAGRETQYF. The CDR3 coding sequence is TGCGCCAGCAGCCAGGAGGACGCGGGGAGGGAGACCCAGTACTTC.

This clonotype occurred a few times. The chain recombines TRBV21-1 with TRBJ1-2. TRBV21-1 is a known pseudogene. The CDR3 sequence is 17 residues long. CDR3 sequence (DNA): TGTGCCAGCAGCCCGAAAAGGCCCGGACCAGCTAACTATGGCTACACCTTC. This gives the protein CASSPKRPGPANYGYTF.

The rearrangement joins TRBV7-2 to TRBJ1-2; D is perhaps TRBD1 (6 bases). The CDR3 is made up of 19 amino acids. Germline loops: CDR1 SGHTA, CDR2 FQGNSA. V lost 1 base and J 0 bases, leaving 21 bases between the germline ends. CDR3 amino acids: CASSLGVGRQGLSNYGYTF. CDR3 in DNA: TGTGCCAGCAGCTTAGGTGTAGGCAGGCAGGGGCTTTCTAACTATGGCTACACCTTC. The whole variable domain, filled in from reference TRBV7-2 and TRBJ1-2, reads GAGVSQSPSNKVTEKGKDVELRCDPISGHTALYWYRQSLGQGLEFLIYFQGNSAPDKSGLPSDRFSAERTGGSVSTLTIQRTQQEDSAVYLCASSLGVGRQGLSNYGYTFGSGTRLTVV.

This clonotype was seen a handful of times. V and J are TRBV12-3 or TRBV12-4 and TRBJ1-2; TRBD1 matches 7 bases. With 2 bases clipped from V and 4 bases from J, the junction kept 7 bases outside the gene matches. CDR3 size: 15 residues. CDR3: CASSLSGGLSYGYTF. CDR3 bases: TGTGCCAGCAGTTTATCAGGGGGGCTATCCTATGGCTACACCTTC.